Included here is one TCR beta chain sequence, with context. The data were produced by immunoSEQ multiplex PCR, yet TCRdb's version contains in-frame clones alone and is incomplete. Among approximately 240,000 clones listed, 88% were seen once. Treatment in this sample: about 20 received Ad26.COV2.S at low or high dose, single or two shots; about 5 received placebo; per-sample allocation not given. Samples analyzed were those drawn on day 63 after the first vaccine or placebo injection. The administered vaccine (an Ad26 vector) expressed Wuhan-strain SARS-CoV-2 spike. This CDR3 is built from 14 residues. Losses at the gene ends were 8 bases for V and 7 bases for J; bases not matched to a gene: 8. CDR1 is SNHLY, CDR2 FYNNEI, per germline. The sample originates from a study of Ad26.COV2.S vaccination and SARS-CoV-2 variants. Background on the study: Among those in the COV1001 Ad26.COV2.S trial arm was the donor.

This clonotype was obtained from a person between 18 and 59 years old who received the Ad26.COV2.S COVID-19 vaccine or a placebo. V is TRBV2 and J is TRBJ2-2, with 9 positions matching TRBD1. Sequencing used peripheral blood, obtained in a trial of Ad26.COV2.S vaccine versus placebo. The CDR3 DNA reads TGTGCCAGCGAAGGGACAGGGACGAACGGGGAGCTGTTTTTT. Translating gives CASEGTGTNGELFF.